This note documents a single T cell receptor (beta chain) sequence. The sample comes from a study of T cells after yellow fever vaccination. The CDR3 spans 15 residues. After removal of 6 bases from V and 5 bases from J, the junction contained 9 bases not matched to a gene. Germline CDR1 SGHRS, CDR2 YFSETQ. TCR cDNA was made by 5'RACE template switching, adding a universal primer site and UMIs. A single record per CDR3 protein comes from TCRdb applying MiXCR to the 5' RACE reads. Among roughly 340,000 distinct CDR3 sequences listed, about 9.5% were seen once. The chain combines TRBV5-1 with TRBJ2-2; 8 bases fit TRBD2. Material: PBMCs, obtained on the day of the first yellow fever vaccination. The sequence came from a man aged 18 to 35 who received the YFV17D yellow fever vaccine. CDR3 amino acids: CASIGVAGSTGELFF. CDR3 DNA sequence: TGCGCCAGCATCGGGGTAGCGGGGTCGACCGGGGAGCTGTTTTTT.